One TCR beta chain is described in this entry. This CDR3 spans 15 amino acids. V gave up 5 bases and J gave up 4 bases; unmatched junction bases: 6. The germline V gene encodes CDR1 LNHDA and CDR2 SQIVND (reference sequence). The data were taken from a study of PD-L1 blockade in urothelial cancer. Time point described: pretreatment peripheral blood. Produced via immunoSEQ multiplex PCR; TCRdb's table is partial and in-frame only. This table holds roughly 51,000 clones, more than 65% found once. The rearrangement uses TRBV19 and TRBJ2-2, with 8 positions matching TRBD1. The receptor comes from a man aged 70-80 years with urothelial cancer. Sequenced material: PBMCs, taken around atezolizumab (anti-PD-L1) treatment. The CDR3 region has the DNA TGTGCCAGTAGTGCCAACAGGGGGAGCACCGGGGAGCTGTTTTTT. This translates into CASSANRGSTGELFF.